The rows below give T cell receptor beta chains drawn from one sample of a study of blood T cells in healthy people across ages. TCRdb re-analysed the 5' RACE reads in MiXCR, keeping a single row per CDR3 protein. The data hold about 1.6 million distinct CDR3 sequences, with 34% observed a single time. The specimen sequenced was blood. The receptors shown here come from a woman in her twenties or thirties in good health. The CDR3 runs from the conserved cysteine through the conserved F or W. The D gene is left open where the match is weak. For some rows the clone size is stated as once, few or many, or as a class when expanded; others skip it.

abundance	d_gene	v_gene	j_gene	CDR3aa	CDR3nt
-	TRBD2	TRBV2	TRBJ2-1	CASSRTSGRNEQFF	TGTGCCAGCAGTCGGACTAGCGGGAGAAATGAGCAGTTCTTC
few	TRBD2	TRBV12-3/TRBV12-4	TRBJ2-7	CASSASGRVYEQYF	TGTGCCAGCAGTGCGAGCGGGAGGGTCTACGAGCAGTACTTC
-	-	TRBV3-1	TRBJ2-5	CASSQASETQYF	TGTGCCAGCAGCCAAGCTTCAGAGACCCAGTACTTC
-	TRBD1	TRBV20-1	TRBJ1-2	CSARDLRTGRGYGYTF	TGCAGTGCTAGAGACCTCCGGACAGGGAGGGGCTATGGCTACACCTTC
-	TRBD2	TRBV18	TRBJ2-5	CASSPRLAAHQETQYF	TGTGCCAGCTCACCCAGACTAGCGGCACATCAAGAGACCCAGTACTTC
few	-	TRBV27	TRBJ2-3	CASSLPFHTDTQYF	TGTGCCAGCAGTTTACCGTTCCACACAGATACGCAGTATTTT
few	-	TRBV4-1	TRBJ1-6	CASSQARSPLHF	TGCGCCAGCAGCCAAGCGAGATCACCCCTCCACTTT
-	TRBD2	TRBV4-1	TRBJ2-7	CASSLGLAAALSEQYF	TGCGCCAGCAGCCTAGGGCTAGCGGCGGCCCTGAGCGAGCAGTACTTC
-	-	TRBV12-3/TRBV12-4	TRBJ1-1	CASGFPEAFF	TGTGCCAGCGGGTTCCCTGAAGCTTTCTTT
few	-	TRBV11-2	TRBJ2-1	CASSLAGSSEQFF	TGTGCCAGCAGCTTAGCGGGTTCGAGTGAGCAGTTCTTC
-	-	TRBV24-1	TRBJ1-1	CATTRQNTEAFF	TGTGCCACCACCCGACAGAACACTGAAGCTTTCTTT
few	-	TRBV5-5	TRBJ2-2	CARERYANSGELFF	TGTGCCAGGGAGCGGTACGCGAACAGCGGGGAGCTGTTTTTT
-	TRBD2	TRBV20-1	TRBJ2-1	CSASFGGEGPYNEQFF	TGCAGTGCTAGTTTTGGGGGGGAGGGGCCCTACAATGAGCAGTTCTTC
-	-	TRBV7-3	TRBJ2-3	CASSLNRGEGTQYF	TGTGCCAGCAGCTTAAACAGGGGGGAGGGTACGCAGTATTTT
-	TRBD2	TRBV9	TRBJ2-1	CASSVYGGGGADEQFF	TGTGCCAGCAGCGTATACGGAGGCGGGGGGGCCGATGAGCAGTTCTTC
-	-	TRBV5-5	TRBJ2-5	CASTLSGAGGQETQYF	TGTGCCAGCACCCTTTCGGGGGCAGGAGGACAAGAGACCCAGTACTTC
-	-	TRBV5-6	TRBJ2-7	CASSRQGGKSYEQYF	TGTGCCAGCAGCCGTCAGGGGGGAAAATCCTACGAGCAGTACTTC